One and the same sample provided the 2 T cell receptor beta chains below, sequenced in a study of T cell repertoires in cytomegalovirus infection. TCRdb fed the reads into MiXCR, producing one record per CDR3 protein. Found here are approximately 130,000 distinct CDR3 sequences, more than 20% of them singletons; the top ten hold roughly 33%. Antigen specificity for these receptors is unknown. The sequenced sample consisted of PBMCs, sequenced either directly or after in vitro stimulation (not recorded which). The source of these receptors is a human donor in good health (CMV status not recorded). Some clones in this sample may be carry-over from other donors' samples.

In nucleotides, the CDR3 is TGTGCCACCAGTGATTTGACAGGGACAGAGACCCAGTACTTC. It translates to CATSDLTGTETQYF. This chain joins TRBV24-1 and TRBJ2-5, with D perhaps TRBD1 (6 bases). The CDR3 runs to 14 residues. From germline, CDR1 is KGHDR and CDR2 SFDVKD. V was shortened by 0 bases and J by 4 bases, with 8 bases between the two germline ends.

This clonotype was observed a handful of times. The chain employs TRBV20-1 and TRBJ2-2; 14 positions agree with TRBD2. Germline V gene lookup returns CDR1 DFQATT and CDR2 SNEGSKA (reference sequence). This CDR3 spans 14 amino acids. V gave up 6 bases and J gave up 6 bases; unmatched junction bases: 3. The CDR3, as DNA: TGCAGTGCCGGGACTAGCGGGAGACCCGGGGAGCTGTTTTTT. The encoded protein is CSAGTSGRPGELFF.